Below, 9 T cell receptor beta chains from the same sample are listed, as sequenced in a study of cytomegalovirus exposure and HLA in healthy donors. Researchers ran the PCR with 60 Vbeta and 13 Jbeta primers. TCRdb keeps only in-frame clones here, not all; method: immunoSEQ multiplex PCR. The sample has 180,000 or so clones, over 80% seen once. Sample: PBMCs. The receptor set was obtained from a girl under 18 in good health and CMV-seropositive.

The chain links TRBV14 to TRBJ1-4; perhaps TRBD1 as D (6 bases). Trimming pared 4 bases from V and 8 bases from J, leaving 14 bases between. CDR3 size: 14 residues. Germline V gene data show CDR1 as SGHDN and CDR2 as FVKESK. The CDR3 sequence is CASSPPGQGEKLFF. In nucleotides, the CDR3 is TGTGCCAGCAGCCCCCCGGGACAAGGGGAAAAACTGTTTTTT.

The rearrangement uses TRBV14 and TRBJ2-1; 9 bases map to TRBD2. This CDR3 is 17 amino acids long. V was clipped by 0 bases and J by 5 bases; unmatched bases: 8. In germline, CDR1 is SGHDN, CDR2 FVKESK. The chain's CDR3 is CASSQDYLAGLNNEQFF. The CDR3 DNA is TGTGCCAGCAGCCAAGATTACCTAGCGGGATTAAACAATGAGCAGTTCTTC.

The chain is built from TRBV14 and TRBJ2-7; TRBD2 might be the D (6 bases). This CDR3 is 16 amino acids long. Trimming took 1 base from V and 7 from J, leaving 20 bases between them. The V gene's germline CDR1 is SGHDN and CDR2 FVKESK. The CDR3, as DNA: TGTGCCAGCAGCCAAGGGGGCGCCGGGAGAGGGCGGGAGCAGTACTTC. This sequence encodes CASSQGGAGRGREQYF.

The chain couples TRBV20-1 to TRBJ2-7; TRBD1 aligns across 7 bases. The CDR3 runs to 11 residues. Germline V CDR1 and CDR2: DFQATT, SNEGSKA (reference sequence). V lost 3 bases, J lost 6 bases, and 2 bases stayed unmatched. CDR3 loop: CSASHRGEQYF. As DNA, the CDR3 is TGCAGTGCTAGTCACAGGGGCGAGCAGTACTTC.

The gene calls are TRBV2 and TRBJ2-5, with 9 bases fitting TRBD2. The J call may be in error: the DNA end matches TRBJ2-7 better. Germline CDR1 SNHLY, CDR2 FYNNEI. The CDR3 length is 15 residues. CDR3 nucleotide sequence: TGTGCCAGCAGCTCGACTAGCGGACGCCACTACGAGCAGTACTTC. It specifies CASSSTSGRHYEQYF.

This rearrangement joins TRBV27 to TRBJ2-7; TRBD1 matches 10 bases. Germline values: CDR1 MNHEY, CDR2 SMNVEV (reference sequence). The V gene end was trimmed by 6 bases and the J gene end by 5 bases; junction bases not matched to a gene: 4. The CDR3 runs 13 residues. The CDR3 spells CASSGTGDHEQYF. The DNA of the CDR3 is TGTGCCAGCAGCGGGACAGGGGACCACGAGCAGTACTTC.

The chain employs TRBV4-1 and TRBJ2-2; TRBD2 agrees at 12 bases. The germline V gene encodes CDR1 MGHRA and CDR2 YSYEKL. CDR3 length: 17 amino acids. Losses at the gene ends were 4 bases for V and 2 bases for J; bases not matched to a gene: 5. This chain's CDR3 is CASSLRGLAGNTGELFF. For the CDR3, the DNA is TGCGCCAGCAGCCTAAGAGGACTAGCGGGAAACACCGGGGAGCTGTTTTTT.

V and J are TRBV12-5 and TRBJ1-2; D is unclear. The V gene's germline CDR1 is LGHNT and CDR2 FRNRAP. CDR3 length equals 12 residues. Trimming removed 5 bases at V and 5 bases at J, with 9 bases between. DNA of the CDR3: TGTGCTAGTGGTGGCGGCGGGTATGGCTACACCTTC. This gives the protein CASGGGGYGYTF.

This clone was observed once. V is TRBV2 and J is TRBJ2-7; D perhaps matches TRBD1 (6 bases). Trimming took 1 base from V and 3 from J, leaving 10 bases between them. The CDR3 has 14 amino acids. CDR1 and CDR2 (germline): SNHLY, FYNNEI. Written as DNA, the CDR3 is TGTGCCAGCAGTGAAGGGGGACACTACTACGAGCAGTACTTC. Its translation: CASSEGGHYYEQYF.